This is a list of T cell receptor beta chains from one sample in a study of Ad26.COV2.S vaccination and SARS-CoV-2 variants. Only in-frame clones appear in the TCRdb table, and some are missing; sequencing was by immunoSEQ multiplex PCR. The sample consists of about 400,000 clones, around nine tenths of them appearing once. The sequencing here drew on peripheral blood, taken in a trial of Ad26.COV2.S vaccine versus placebo. These receptor sequences come from a person aged 18 to 65 who received the Ad26.COV2.S COVID-19 vaccine or a placebo. Both conserved end residues are part of each CDR3. D genes are given only for firm matches. Expanded clones are given a class, and other clones once, few, many or no size at all.

d_gene: TRBD1
v_gene: TRBV5-4
abundance: NA
j_gene: TRBJ2-7
CDR3nt: TGTGCCAGCAGCCGACAGGGGGCCTACGAGCAGTACTTC
CDR3aa: CASSRQGAYEQYF

d_gene: NA
v_gene: TRBV5-4
abundance: NA
j_gene: TRBJ2-7
CDR3nt: TGTGCCAGCAGCGCTCCGGGACCTGCCTCCGAGCAGTACTTC
CDR3aa: CASSAPGPASEQYF

d_gene: TRBD1
v_gene: TRBV28
abundance: NA
j_gene: TRBJ2-5
CDR3nt: TGTGCCAGCAGTTTATTAGTCGGGGGGACAGGGGTCCAGGAGACCCAGTACTTC
CDR3aa: CASSLLVGGTGVQETQYF

d_gene: NA
v_gene: TRBV2
abundance: NA
j_gene: TRBJ2-7
CDR3nt: TGTGCCAGCAGTGGGGATTCGGGCGAGCAGTACTTC
CDR3aa: CASSGDSGEQYF

d_gene: TRBD2
v_gene: TRBV14
abundance: NA
j_gene: TRBJ2-3
CDR3nt: TGTGCCAGCAGCCAACTAGCGGGAGGTGCAGATACGCAGTATTTT
CDR3aa: CASSQLAGGADTQYF

d_gene: NA
v_gene: TRBV2
abundance: NA
j_gene: TRBJ2-1
CDR3nt: TGTGCCAGCAGTGAAGGACAGAGGTCCTACAATGAGCAGTTCTTC
CDR3aa: CASSEGQRSYNEQFF

d_gene: TRBD1
v_gene: TRBV4-2
abundance: NA
j_gene: TRBJ2-2
CDR3nt: TGTGCCAGCAGCCAACCTCCGGGACAGGGGTGGACCGGGGAGCTGTTTTTT
CDR3aa: CASSQPPGQGWTGELFF

d_gene: TRBD1
v_gene: TRBV6-5
abundance: NA
j_gene: TRBJ2-2
CDR3nt: TGTGCCAGACGCAGGGACAGGGGTGACACCGGGGAGCTGTTTTTT
CDR3aa: CARRRDRGDTGELFF

d_gene: NA
v_gene: TRBV19
abundance: NA
j_gene: TRBJ1-1
CDR3nt: TGTGCCAGTAGTCCCCTCCCGAGGACTGAAGCTTTCTTT
CDR3aa: CASSPLPRTEAFF

d_gene: TRBD1
v_gene: TRBV6-2/TRBV6-3
abundance: NA
j_gene: TRBJ2-6
CDR3nt: TGTGCCAGCAGTGTGACAGGGGCTGGGGCCAACGTCCTGACTTTC
CDR3aa: CASSVTGAGANVLTF

d_gene: NA
v_gene: TRBV10-3
abundance: NA
j_gene: TRBJ1-3
CDR3nt: TGTGCCATCAGTGAGTCTTCGGACCTCTCTGGAAACACCATATATTTT
CDR3aa: CAISESSDLSGNTIYF

d_gene: NA
v_gene: TRBV19
abundance: NA
j_gene: TRBJ1-2
CDR3nt: TGTGCCAGTAGGGACGGCACCTATGGCTACACCTTC
CDR3aa: CASRDGTYGYTF

d_gene: NA
v_gene: TRBV30
abundance: NA
j_gene: TRBJ2-2
CDR3nt: TGTGCCTGGAGTGTCGTAGGGGCTACCGGGGAGCTGTTTTTT
CDR3aa: CAWSVVGATGELFF

d_gene: NA
v_gene: TRBV7-9
abundance: once
j_gene: TRBJ2-5
CDR3nt: TGTGCCAGCAGCCCAGACGGGACTCTACAAGAGACCCAGTACTTC
CDR3aa: CASSPDGTLQETQYF

d_gene: TRBD2
v_gene: TRBV11-3
abundance: NA
j_gene: TRBJ2-5
CDR3nt: TGTGCCAGCAGCCACCTCACGGAGCGGGAGGGCCTGAAGACCCAGTACTTC
CDR3aa: CASSHLTEREGLKTQYF

d_gene: NA
v_gene: TRBV9
abundance: NA
j_gene: TRBJ1-5
CDR3nt: TGTGCCAGCAGCCCTACTTCGACTAGCAATCAGCCCCAGCATTTT
CDR3aa: CASSPTSTSNQPQHF

d_gene: NA
v_gene: TRBV10-2
abundance: NA
j_gene: TRBJ2-3
CDR3nt: TGCGCCAGCAGTGATGACGGGATCCCCACAGATACGCAGTATTTT
CDR3aa: CASSDDGIPTDTQYF

d_gene: NA
v_gene: TRBV9
abundance: few
j_gene: TRBJ2-6
CDR3nt: TGTGCCAGCAGCCCCCCTCTGAGCTCTGGGGCCAACGTCCTGACTTTC
CDR3aa: CASSPPLSSGANVLTF

d_gene: NA
v_gene: TRBV9
abundance: NA
j_gene: TRBJ2-7
CDR3nt: TGTGCCAGCAGCGTAGGGGGTCCCGGCTACGAGCAGTACTTC
CDR3aa: CASSVGGPGYEQYF

d_gene: NA
v_gene: TRBV6-5
abundance: NA
j_gene: TRBJ2-7
CDR3nt: TGTGCCAGCGTCGAGACAGCAAACTCCTACGAGCAGTACTTC
CDR3aa: CASVETANSYEQYF

d_gene: TRBD1
v_gene: TRBV3-1/TRBV3-2
abundance: few
j_gene: TRBJ2-1
CDR3nt: TGTGCCAGCAGCCAGGACAGGTTGAGCAGTAATGAGCAGTTCTTC
CDR3aa: CASSQDRLSSNEQFF

d_gene: NA
v_gene: TRBV11-2
abundance: NA
j_gene: TRBJ2-7
CDR3nt: TGTGCCAGCAGCCCCACTACCCCGCCCGGGGCCGGCTACGAGCAGTACTTC
CDR3aa: CASSPTTPPGAGYEQYF

d_gene: NA
v_gene: TRBV29-1
abundance: NA
j_gene: TRBJ1-1
CDR3nt: TGCAGCGTTCGGGACATGAACACTGAAGCTTTCTTT
CDR3aa: CSVRDMNTEAFF

d_gene: TRBD2
v_gene: TRBV15
abundance: NA
j_gene: TRBJ2-3
CDR3nt: TGTGCCACCAGCAGAGATCGGCGGGAGGATACGCAGTATTTT
CDR3aa: CATSRDRREDTQYF

d_gene: NA
v_gene: TRBV28
abundance: once
j_gene: TRBJ2-1
CDR3nt: TGTGCCAGCAGGGTCACCTTGGGGCTGTACAATGAGCAGTTCTTC
CDR3aa: CASRVTLGLYNEQFF

d_gene: TRBD1
v_gene: TRBV28
abundance: NA
j_gene: TRBJ2-5
CDR3nt: TGTGCCAGCAAGGAAAACAGGGGGCGAGAGACCCAGTACTTC
CDR3aa: CASKENRGRETQYF

d_gene: NA
v_gene: TRBV7-9
abundance: NA
j_gene: TRBJ2-7
CDR3nt: TGTGCCAGCAAAGGGACCGAGAACTACGAGCAGTACTTC
CDR3aa: CASKGTENYEQYF

d_gene: NA
v_gene: TRBV29-1
abundance: few
j_gene: TRBJ2-1
CDR3nt: TGCAGCGACCTCTCTCGCAAGCATGAGCAGTTCTTC
CDR3aa: CSDLSRKHEQFF

d_gene: TRBD1
v_gene: TRBV2
abundance: NA
j_gene: TRBJ1-4
CDR3nt: TGTGCCAGCAGTGTGATGACAGGGAAGAATGAAAAACTGTTTTTT
CDR3aa: CASSVMTGKNEKLFF

d_gene: TRBD2
v_gene: TRBV20-1
abundance: NA
j_gene: TRBJ2-1
CDR3nt: TGCAGTGCTAGTAAGGCTAGCGGGATTGACAATGAGCAGTTCTTC
CDR3aa: CSASKASGIDNEQFF

d_gene: NA
v_gene: TRBV9
abundance: NA
j_gene: TRBJ1-2
CDR3nt: TGTGCCAGCGACGGTCTTAACTATGGCTACACCTTC
CDR3aa: CASDGLNYGYTF

d_gene: NA
v_gene: TRBV11-3
abundance: many
j_gene: TRBJ1-2
CDR3nt: TGTGCCAGCAGCTTTGATACCGGGATTAACTATGGCTACACCTTC
CDR3aa: CASSFDTGINYGYTF

d_gene: TRBD2
v_gene: TRBV7-6
abundance: NA
j_gene: TRBJ2-1
CDR3nt: TGTGCCAGCAGCTTAGAAACCGGGACTAGCGAGTTCTACAATGAGCAGTTCTTC
CDR3aa: CASSLETGTSEFYNEQFF

d_gene: TRBD2
v_gene: TRBV5-1
abundance: NA
j_gene: TRBJ2-7
CDR3nt: TGCGCCAGCAGTCCTAGCGGGTCTACCTACGAGCAGTACTTC
CDR3aa: CASSPSGSTYEQYF

d_gene: NA
v_gene: TRBV12-3/TRBV12-4
abundance: NA
j_gene: TRBJ2-1
CDR3nt: TGTGCCAGCACCCTAGGGCAGAACAATGAGCAGTTCTTC
CDR3aa: CASTLGQNNEQFF

d_gene: TRBD1
v_gene: TRBV12-3/TRBV12-4
abundance: NA
j_gene: TRBJ2-7
CDR3nt: TGTGCCAGCAGCGCCGGACAGGGCCTCGGGAAGTACTTC
CDR3aa: CASSAGQGLGKYF

d_gene: NA
v_gene: TRBV6-2/TRBV6-3
abundance: NA
j_gene: TRBJ2-2
CDR3nt: TGTGCCAGCAGTTATGGCCTGGACACCGGGGAGCTGTTTTTT
CDR3aa: CASSYGLDTGELFF

d_gene: NA
v_gene: TRBV28
abundance: NA
j_gene: TRBJ1-1
CDR3nt: TGTGCCAGCTATCCGGGGGGGGCCAGGGGAACTGAAGCTTTCTTT
CDR3aa: CASYPGGARGTEAFF

d_gene: NA
v_gene: TRBV28
abundance: once
j_gene: TRBJ1-5
CDR3nt: TGTGCCACCTACACAGGGTTAGGCAATCAGCCCCAGCATTTT
CDR3aa: CATYTGLGNQPQHF

d_gene: TRBD1
v_gene: TRBV10-3
abundance: NA
j_gene: TRBJ1-2
CDR3nt: TGTGCCATCAGTGACCCTCGCCATCAGGGGGCTGGAGGCTACACCTTC
CDR3aa: CAISDPRHQGAGGYTF